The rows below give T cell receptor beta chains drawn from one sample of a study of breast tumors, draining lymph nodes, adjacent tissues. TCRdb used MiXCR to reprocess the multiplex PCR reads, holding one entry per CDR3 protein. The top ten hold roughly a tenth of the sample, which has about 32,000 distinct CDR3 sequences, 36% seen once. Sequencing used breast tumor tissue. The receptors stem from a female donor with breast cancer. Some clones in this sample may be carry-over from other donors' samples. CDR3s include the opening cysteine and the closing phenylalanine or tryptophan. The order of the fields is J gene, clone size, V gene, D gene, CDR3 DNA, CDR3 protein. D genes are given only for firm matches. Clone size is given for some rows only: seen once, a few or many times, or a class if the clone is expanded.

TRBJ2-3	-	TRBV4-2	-	TGTGCCAGCAGCCTAATCGGGCGGGGCGGTACAGATACGCAGTATTTT	CASSLIGRGGTDTQYF
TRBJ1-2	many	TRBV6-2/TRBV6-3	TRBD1	TGTGCCAGCAGCAACAACAGGGGCTATGGCTACACCTTC	CASSNNRGYGYTF
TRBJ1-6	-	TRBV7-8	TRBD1	TGTGCCAGCAGCTTCTCCGGGACAGGGGGGAATTCACCCCTCCACTTT	CASSFSGTGGNSPLHF
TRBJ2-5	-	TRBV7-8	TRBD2	TGCGCCAGCGGCTTAGCACTAGCGTTGGAGACCCAGTACTTC	CASGLALALETQYF
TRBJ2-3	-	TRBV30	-	TGTGCCTGTTCGACAGGGTCTAGCGGGGATACGCAGTATTTT	CACSTGSSGDTQYF
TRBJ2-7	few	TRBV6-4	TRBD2	TGTGCCAGCAGTGACTCGACTAGCGGGAGTTACGAGCAGTACTTC	CASSDSTSGSYEQYF
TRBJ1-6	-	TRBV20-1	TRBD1	TGCAGTGCTAGAGTCGGAGCCAGGGGGGATAATTCACCCCTCCACTTT	CSARVGARGDNSPLHF
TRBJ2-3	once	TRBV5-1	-	TGCGCCAGCAGCTTGGAGAGCCGAAGCACAGATACGCAGTATTTT	CASSLESRSTDTQYF
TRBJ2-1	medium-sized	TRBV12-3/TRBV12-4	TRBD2	TGTGCCAGCAAGGCGGGAGGGGGGAATGAGCAGTTCTTC	CASKAGGGNEQFF
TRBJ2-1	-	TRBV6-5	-	TGTGCCAGCAGTTACTCCACGGGTACTCTTTCGAATGAGCAGTTCTTC	CASSYSTGTLSNEQFF
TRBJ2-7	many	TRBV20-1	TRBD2	TGCAGTGCCAGCGGGGGTTTCCTCTACGAGCAGTACTTC	CSASGGFLYEQYF
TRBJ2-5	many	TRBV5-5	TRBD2	TGTGCCAGCAGCCGAGGTAGCGGGAGGGAGACCCAGTACTTC	CASSRGSGRETQYF
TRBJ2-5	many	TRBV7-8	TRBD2	TGTGCCAGCAGCTACCTAGCGGGAGGGGCACAAGAGACCCAGTACTTC	CASSYLAGGAQETQYF
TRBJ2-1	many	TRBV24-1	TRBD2	TGTGCCACCAGTGATAGTACTCTAGCGGGAAAGGATGAGCAGTTCTTC	CATSDSTLAGKDEQFF
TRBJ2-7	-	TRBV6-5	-	TGTGCCAGCGGACAGAGCTCCTACGAGCAGTACTTC	CASGQSSYEQYF
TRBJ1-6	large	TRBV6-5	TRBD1	TGTGCCAGCAGTACCCGACAGGGAGGCGGATCACCCCTCCACTTT	CASSTRQGGGSPLHF
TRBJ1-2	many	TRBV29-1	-	TGCAGCGTTGAAGATCTAGGGAGAGGCGGTGGCTACACCTTC	CSVEDLGRGGGYTF
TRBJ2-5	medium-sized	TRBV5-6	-	TGTGCCAGCAGCTGGGGGGCCGGGACAGAAGAGACCCAGTACTTC	CASSWGAGTEETQYF
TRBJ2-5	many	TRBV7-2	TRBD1	TGTGCCAGCAGCAAAGGGACAGGGGTAGAGACCCAGTACTTC	CASSKGTGVETQYF
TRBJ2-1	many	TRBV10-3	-	TGTGCCATCACGGTAGCGGATGAGCAGTTCTTC	CAITVADEQFF
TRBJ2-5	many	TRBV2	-	TGTGCCAGCAGTGAAGTTAGCGTACAAGAGACCCAGTACTTC	CASSEVSVQETQYF
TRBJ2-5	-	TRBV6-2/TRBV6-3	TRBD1	TGTGCCAGCGCCAACCCTGGGACAGGGGGAGAGACCCAGTACTTC	CASANPGTGGETQYF
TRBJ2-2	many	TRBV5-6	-	TGTGCCAGCAGCTTAGGCTATACGAACACCGGGGAGCTGTTTTTT	CASSLGYTNTGELFF
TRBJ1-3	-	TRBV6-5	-	TGTGCCAGCAGCCCCATAATGGGGGCAACGGGTGGAAACACCATATATTTT	CASSPIMGATGGNTIYF
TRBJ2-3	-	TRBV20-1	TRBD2	TGCAGTGCCCTAGCGGGAGGGCGGGGCACAGATACGCAGTATTTT	CSALAGGRGTDTQYF
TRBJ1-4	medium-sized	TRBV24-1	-	TGTGCCACCAGTCCCCCGGAGAGGGCTAATGAAAAACTGTTTTTT	CATSPPERANEKLFF
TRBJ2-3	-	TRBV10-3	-	TGTGCCATCAGTGAGTCGCAGGGAAGCACAGATACGCAGTATTTT	CAISESQGSTDTQYF
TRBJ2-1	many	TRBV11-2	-	TGTGCCAGCAGCCCGGGGGGCGGGAGCTACAATGAGCAGTTCTTC	CASSPGGGSYNEQFF
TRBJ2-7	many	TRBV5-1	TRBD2	TGCGCCAGCAGCTACTCATCCGGGACTAGCACCTACGAGCAGTACTTC	CASSYSSGTSTYEQYF
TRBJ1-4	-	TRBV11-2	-	TGTGCCAGCAGCCAACCCGGACGGGCCCCTTCTTTT	CASSQPGRAPSF
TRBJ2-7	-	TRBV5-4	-	TGTGCCAGCAGCTTGGATCCCGGGGGAGACGAGCAGCACTTC	CASSLDPGGDEQHF
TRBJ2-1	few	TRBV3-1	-	TGTGCCAGCAGCCAGGGGACCTTCAATGAGCAGTTCTTC	CASSQGTFNEQFF
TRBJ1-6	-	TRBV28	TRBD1	TGTGCCAGCGGAAGACAGGGGTATAATTCACCCCTCCACTTT	CASGRQGYNSPLHF
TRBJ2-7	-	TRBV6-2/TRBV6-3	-	TGTGCCAGCAGCTACTCGATTGGGACCCCTTTAAACGAGCAGTACTTC	CASSYSIGTPLNEQYF
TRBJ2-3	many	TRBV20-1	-	TGCAGTGCTAGAGATAGCGGCACAGATACGCAGTATTTT	CSARDSGTDTQYF
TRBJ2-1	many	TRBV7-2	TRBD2	TGTGCCAGCACCCTTCGGGTAGCGGGAGAAAGTAATGAGCAGTTCTTC	CASTLRVAGESNEQFF
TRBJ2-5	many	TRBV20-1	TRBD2	TGCAGTGTTGAAGCGGGAGGTCACGAGACCCAGTACTTC	CSVEAGGHETQYF
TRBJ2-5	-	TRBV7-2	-	TGTGCCAGCAGCTTTCGCGCCCCGACTAGGAAACAAGAGACCCAGTACTTC	CASSFRAPTRKQETQYF
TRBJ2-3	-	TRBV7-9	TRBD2	TGTGCCGGCAGCTTAAGGACTAGTGCAGATAGGCAGTATTTT	CAGSLRTSADRQYF
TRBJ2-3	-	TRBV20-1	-	TGCAGTGCTAGACCGGAAACCACAGATACGCAGTATTTT	CSARPETTDTQYF
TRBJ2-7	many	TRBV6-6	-	TGTGCCAGCACTGAGGGGGTCCTAGCGGATCCCGCCTACGAGCAGTACTTC	CASTEGVLADPAYEQYF
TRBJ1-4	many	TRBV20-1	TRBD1	TGCAGTGCTAGAGGTGCCAGGGGGGTTGCAACTAATGAAAAACTGTTTTTT	CSARGARGVATNEKLFF
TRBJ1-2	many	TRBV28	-	TGTGCCACCATACGTGGAGTCGATGGCTACACCTTC	CATIRGVDGYTF
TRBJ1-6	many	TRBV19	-	TGTGCCAGTAAGGAGGGACATAATTCACCCCTCCACTTT	CASKEGHNSPLHF
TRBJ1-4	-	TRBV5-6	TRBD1	TGTGCCAGCAGCTTGACAACAGGGGGCTTAAATGAAAAACTGTTTTTT	CASSLTTGGLNEKLFF
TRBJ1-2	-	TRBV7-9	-	-	CARVPWDRRLFYGCTF
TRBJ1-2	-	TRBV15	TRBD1	TGTGCCACCGGCAGTAAGACAGGGGGAATCTATGGCTATACCTTC	CATGSKTGGIYGYTF
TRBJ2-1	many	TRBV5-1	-	TGCGCCAGCAGCTTGGGAGGGGGAGGGGACAATGAGCAGTTCTTC	CASSLGGGGDNEQFF
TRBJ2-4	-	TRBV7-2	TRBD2	TGTGCCAGCAACCGGAGCGGGGGACTAGCCAAAAACATTCAGTACTTC	CASNRSGGLAKNIQYF
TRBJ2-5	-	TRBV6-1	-	TGTGCCAGCAGTGAAATGGGGGGACCACGAGAGACCCAGTACTTC	CASSEMGGPRETQYF
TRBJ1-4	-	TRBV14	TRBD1	TGTGCCAGCAGCCACGGGACAGTTGAAAAACTGTTTTTT	CASSHGTVEKLFF
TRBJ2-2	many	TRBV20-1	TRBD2	TGCAGTGCTAGAGATTCTCTAGCGGGAGGCAACACCGGGGAGCTGTTTTTT	CSARDSLAGGNTGELFF